What follows are 23 T cell receptor beta chains derived from one specimen sequenced in a study of regulatory T cells in long-lasting Graves disease (dated by TCRdb to about 2021). The library came from multiplex PCR. The sequencer was an Illumina HiSeq 4000. iRepertoire HTBI primers and Arm-PCR amplification of CDR3 regions were used to construct TCR beta libraries. Through fastp at Q25 and MiXCR, TCRdb rebuilt clones from the public reads, retaining in-frame beta chains. Each CDR3 protein appears once, grouped with its most common genes and DNA. A total of about 470,000 distinct CDR3 sequences appear in this sample, 20% of them only once. Of the sample, 6.5% to 10% is held by the ten largest clones. The time point tag for this specimen amounts to: persistent/refractory GD, antithyroid drugs over 5 years with positive TRAb. For both TCR sequencing and RNA sequencing, RNA was extracted from PBMCs using TRIzol.

The sample in question was peripheral blood mononuclear cells (PBMCs), obtained when the disease was refractory, from a patient treated with antithyroid drugs. These receptors were taken from a female donor with Graves disease.

This clonotype has at least ten counts. V and J are TRBV12-3 or TRBV12-4 and TRBJ1-2; D might be TRBD1 (5 bases). Trimming shortened V by 2 bases and J by 4 bases, and 11 bases separated the two germline ends. The CDR3 spans 14 residues. For the CDR3, the DNA is TGTGCCAGCAGTTTAAGGGGAAGGTCCTATGGCTACACCTTC. This codes for CASSLRGRSYGYTF.

The genes are TRBV19 and TRBJ2-7; D is possibly TRBD2 (5 bases). The CDR3 totals 12 residues. V gave up 4 bases and J gave up 6 bases, with 10 bases separating them. The germline V gene has CDR1 LNHDA and CDR2 SQIVND (reference sequence). CDR3 nucleotides: TGTGCCAGTAGTAGAGACTACAGCGAGCAGTACTTC. Amino acid sequence: CASSRDYSEQYF.

This clonotype appeared many times. The chain joins TRBV29-1 to TRBJ1-2, with a weak D call TRBD1 (5 bases). The CDR3 consists of 13 residues. CDR1 and CDR2 from the germline V gene are SQVTM and ANQGSEA. The V gene lost 6 bases and the J gene lost 6 bases, with 17 bases spanning the gap. CDR3 sequence (DNA): TGCAGCGTCCAACAGGCTACCGGGCATGGCTACACCTTC. Translation gives CSVQQATGHGYTF. The full variable domain, with the rest looked up from reference TRBV29-1 and TRBJ1-2, is SAVISQKPSRDICQRGTSLTIQCQVDSQVTMMFWYRQQPGQSLTLIATANQGSEATYESGFVIDKFPISRPNLTFSTLTVSNMSPEDSSIYLCSVQQATGHGYTFGSGTRLTVV.

The chain uses TRBV24-1 and TRBJ1-5, with TRBD1 identical over 8 bases. Germline V gene lookup returns CDR1 KGHDR and CDR2 SFDVKD. The CDR3 is 15 residues long. The junction had 2 bases not matched to a gene; V was cut back by 3 bases and J by 2 bases. The CDR3 region is CATSDMTGGNQPQHF. CDR3 coding DNA: TGTGCCACCAGTGATATGACAGGGGGCAATCAGCCCCAGCATTTT.

The table lists this clonotype with a few counts. The chain carries TRBV3-1 and TRBJ1-2, with D possibly matching TRBD1 (6 bases). This CDR3 spans 13 amino acids. The V end lost 4 bases, the J end lost 4 bases, and 10 bases lay between the germline ends. CDR1 and CDR2 (germline): LGHDT, YNNKEL (reference sequence). CDR3 DNA sequence: TGTGCCAGCAGCCCCGGGACAATCTATGGCTACACCTTC. Residues: CASSPGTIYGYTF. Looking up the rest from reference TRBV3-1 and TRBJ1-2 gives the full variable domain: DTAVSQTPKYLVTQMGNDKSIKCEQNLGHDTMYWYKQDSKKFLKIMFSYNNKELIINETVPNRFSPKSPDKAHLNLHINSLELGDSAVYFCASSPGTIYGYTFGSGTRLTVV.

This clonotype was seen many times. V usage is TRBV2 and J usage is TRBJ2-2, with D perhaps TRBD2 (5 bases). In germline, CDR1 is SNHLY, CDR2 FYNNEI. The ends were cut back, 7 bases at V and 4 bases at J, with 13 bases in the middle. This CDR3 has 14 amino acids. The CDR3 nucleotides are TGTGCCAGCATAAGGGCCGCGGGCACCGGGGAGCTGTTTTTT. Encoded protein: CASIRAAGTGELFF.

This clonotype was recorded a few times. The chain joins TRBV5-1 to TRBJ2-7; D gene unclear. The V end lost 3 bases, the J end lost 5 bases, and 15 bases lay between the germline ends. Germline loops: CDR1 SGHRS, CDR2 YFSETQ. The CDR3 covers 14 residues. The CDR3 region has the DNA TGCGCCAGCAGCTCCTTAACGACCGCTGACGAGCAGTACTTC. Translation gives CASSSLTTADEQYF.

In this sample, this clonotype turned up many times. The J gene is TRBJ1-2, the V gene TRBV3-1, with D possibly TRBD1 on 6 matching bases. CDR1 and CDR2 from the germline V gene are LGHDT and YNNKEL (reference sequence). The germline V and J ends were trimmed by 0 bases and 11 bases, with 10 bases remaining between them. This CDR3 region has 12 residues. The CDR3 DNA reads TGTGCCAGCAGCCAAGACAGGGGTGGATACACCTTC. Translated, it gives CASSQDRGGYTF.

This clonotype occurred many times. This chain links TRBV20-1 with TRBJ2-7; D is ambiguous. There are 11 residues in the CDR3. CDR1 and CDR2 from the germline V gene are DFQATT and SNEGSKA (reference sequence). The V end was cut by 5 bases, the J end by 2 bases, with 7 bases between. For the CDR3, the DNA is TGCAGTGCTGGTTCTCCCTACGAGCAGTACTTC. It translates to CSAGSPYEQYF.

This clonotype appeared a few times. The rearrangement joins TRBV6-1 to TRBJ1-2; D might be TRBD1 (6 bases). Germline CDR1 and CDR2: MNHNS and SASEGT. This CDR3 spans 15 amino acids. V shed 6 bases and J shed 1 base, with 15 bases lying between them. CDR3 sequence: CASRKQGGLNYGYTF. CDR3 coding DNA: TGTGCCAGCAGGAAACAGGGAGGTCTTAACTATGGCTACACCTTC.

This clonotype was detected ten times or more. The chain employs TRBV28 and TRBJ1-2; D is unresolved. The CDR3 runs to 15 residues. Germline CDR1 MDHEN, CDR2 SYDVKM. Trimming took 10 bases from V and 5 from J, leaving 23 bases between them. The CDR3 reads CANLPTFGDGYGYTF. DNA of the CDR3: TGTGCCAACCTCCCAACGTTCGGCGACGGGTATGGCTACACCTTC.

The chain carries TRBV27 and TRBJ1-1; 8 positions agree with TRBD1. Germline CDR1 and CDR2: MNHEY and SMNVEV (reference sequence). The CDR3 extends over 14 amino acids. The trim removed 7 bases at V and 0 bases at J, leaving 4 bases unmatched. CDR3 in DNA: TGTGCCAGCACCCGGACAGGGATGAACACTGAAGCTTTCTTT. This gives the protein CASTRTGMNTEAFF.

This chain uses TRBV6-1 with TRBJ1-1; maybe TRBD1 (5 bases). Germline V gives CDR1 MNHNS, CDR2 SASEGT. The CDR3 sequence is 15 residues long. Trimming removed 7 bases from V and 11 bases from J, with 26 bases in between. CDR3 region: CASIYHRTENFWAFF. CDR3 bases: TGTGCCAGCATCTACCACAGGACCGAGAATTTTTGGGCTTTCTTT.

In its sample, this clonotype was seen a few times. The chain combines TRBV27 with TRBJ2-5; 11 bases align to TRBD1. Germline lookup yields CDR1 MNHEY and CDR2 SMNVEV (reference sequence). The V gene end was trimmed by 4 bases and the J gene end by 2 bases; junction bases not matched to a gene: 3. The length of the CDR3 is 15 residues. The DNA for the CDR3 is TGTGCCAGCAGTTATGGGACAGGGGGGCAAGAGACCCAGTACTTC. Its translation: CASSYGTGGQETQYF.

This clonotype was counted at least ten times. The V gene is TRBV29-1, the J gene TRBJ2-5; TRBD2 matches 8 bases. Trimming removed 8 bases from V and 5 bases from J; junction bases left unmatched: 16. From germline, CDR1 is SQVTM and CDR2 ANQGSEA. This CDR3 has 15 amino acids. The CDR3 here is CSSTPPSGWRETQYF. The CDR3, as DNA: TGCAGCTCAACACCGCCTAGCGGGTGGAGGGAGACCCAGTACTTC.

The table lists this clonotype with many counts. The germline gene is not matched at one end of the junction; a read error may be the cause. The gene calls are TRBV6-5 and TRBJ1-6; D may be TRBD1 (6 bases). CDR1 MNHEY and CDR2 SVGAGI come from the germline V gene. The CDR3 has 17 amino acids. The CDR3 nucleotides read TGTGCCAGTAGTTACCGGACAGATAGCTCCTATAATTCACCCCTCCACTTT. Its translation: CASSYRTDSSYNSPLHF.

This clonotype was counted ten times or more. The chain carries TRBV18 and TRBJ2-7; D unresolved. This CDR3 spans 12 amino acids. Trimming left V 2 bases short and J 3 bases short, with 5 bases between. Germline CDR1 and CDR2: KGHSH and LQKENI. The CDR3 bases are TGTGCCAGCTCACCAAGTGACTACGAGCAGTACTTC. Its protein product is CASSPSDYEQYF.

This clonotype was observed at least ten times. This chain connects TRBV30 to TRBJ1-1; D possibly corresponds to TRBD1 (6 bases). Between the trimmed V and J ends, which lost 1 base and 6 bases, there was a span of 12 bases. The germline V gene encodes CDR1 GTSNPN and CDR2 SVGIG (reference sequence). The length of the CDR3 is 13 residues. CDR3 protein: CAWSANRAAEAFF. CDR3 bases: TGTGCCTGGAGTGCTAACAGGGCGGCTGAAGCTTTCTTT.

A word on this clonotype: An end of the junction differs from the germline gene, which may be a read error. V gene TRBV3-1 combines with J gene TRBJ1-2; D is ambiguous. The germline gives CDR1 LGHDT, CDR2 YNNKEL (reference sequence). The length of the CDR3 is 14 residues. CDR3 protein: CASSQDDLTNGCTF. CDR3 coding DNA: TGTGCCAGCAGCCAAGATGATTTAACGAATGGCTGCACCTTC.

The chain recombines TRBV3-1 with TRBJ2-5; D remains ambiguous. The length of the CDR3 is 15 residues. Germline assignment: CDR1 LGHDT and CDR2 YNNKEL (reference sequence). The V and J ends lost 2 bases and 5 bases respectively, with 15 bases between them. The CDR3, as DNA: TGTGCCAGCAGCCAAACGTTGGAACCCCAGGAGACCCAGTACTTC. Protein: CASSQTLEPQETQYF.

This clonotype was found many times. V gene TRBV25-1 combines with J gene TRBJ1-2; TRBD1 might be the D (6 bases). CDR3 length equals 14 residues. V lost 9 bases and J 6 bases, leaving 20 bases between the germline ends. Germline CDR1 MGHDK, CDR2 SYGVNS. As DNA, the CDR3 is TGTGCCAGTGCACGGGGGGGGCGGGTAAATGGCTACACCTTC. Its protein is CASARGGRVNGYTF.

This clonotype was picked up one time. CDR3 nucleotide sequence: TGCAGTGCTTCAACTAGCGGGAGGGGATCCTACGAGCAGTACTTC. Translation gives CSASTSGRGSYEQYF. The chain joins TRBV20-1 to TRBJ2-7; TRBD2 aligns across 13 bases. The germline gives CDR1 DFQATT, CDR2 SNEGSKA (reference sequence). V trimming: 5 bases; J trimming: 1 base; junction bases outside the gene matches: 5. The CDR3 contains 15 residues.

This clonotype was detected a few times. The chain couples TRBV29-1 to TRBJ1-4, with 11 bases fitting TRBD1. Germline V gives CDR1 SQVTM, CDR2 ANQGSEA. This CDR3 region has 14 residues. The V gene end was trimmed by 7 bases and the J gene end by 7 bases; junction bases not matched to a gene: 8. CDR3 nucleotide sequence: TGCAGCGCCCGGACAGGGGGCGGAAGTGAAAAACTGTTTTTT. Translated: CSARTGGGSEKLFF.